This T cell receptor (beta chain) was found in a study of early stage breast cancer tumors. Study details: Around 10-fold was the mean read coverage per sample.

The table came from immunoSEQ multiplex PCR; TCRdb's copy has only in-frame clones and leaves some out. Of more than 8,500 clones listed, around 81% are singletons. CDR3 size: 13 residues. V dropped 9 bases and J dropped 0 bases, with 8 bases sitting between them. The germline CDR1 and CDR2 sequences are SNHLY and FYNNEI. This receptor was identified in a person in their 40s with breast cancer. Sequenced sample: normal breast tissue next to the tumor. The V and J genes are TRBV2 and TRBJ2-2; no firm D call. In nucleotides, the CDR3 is TGTGCCAGAGAAAGGGCGAACACCGGGGAGCTGTTTTTT. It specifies CARERANTGELFF.